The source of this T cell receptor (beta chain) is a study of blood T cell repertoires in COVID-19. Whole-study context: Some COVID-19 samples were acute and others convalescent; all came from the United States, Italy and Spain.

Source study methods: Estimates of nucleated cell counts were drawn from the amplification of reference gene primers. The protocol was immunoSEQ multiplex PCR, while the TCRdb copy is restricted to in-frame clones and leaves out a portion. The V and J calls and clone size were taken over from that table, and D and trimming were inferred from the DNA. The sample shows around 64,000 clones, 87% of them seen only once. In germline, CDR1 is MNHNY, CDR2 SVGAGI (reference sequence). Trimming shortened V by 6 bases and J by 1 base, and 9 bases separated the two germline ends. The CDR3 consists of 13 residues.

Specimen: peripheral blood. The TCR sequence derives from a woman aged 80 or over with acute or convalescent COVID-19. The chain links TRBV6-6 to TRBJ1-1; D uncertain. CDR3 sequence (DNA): TGTGCCAGCAGCAGCGCTTGGAACACTGAAGCTTTCTTT. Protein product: CASSSAWNTEAFF.